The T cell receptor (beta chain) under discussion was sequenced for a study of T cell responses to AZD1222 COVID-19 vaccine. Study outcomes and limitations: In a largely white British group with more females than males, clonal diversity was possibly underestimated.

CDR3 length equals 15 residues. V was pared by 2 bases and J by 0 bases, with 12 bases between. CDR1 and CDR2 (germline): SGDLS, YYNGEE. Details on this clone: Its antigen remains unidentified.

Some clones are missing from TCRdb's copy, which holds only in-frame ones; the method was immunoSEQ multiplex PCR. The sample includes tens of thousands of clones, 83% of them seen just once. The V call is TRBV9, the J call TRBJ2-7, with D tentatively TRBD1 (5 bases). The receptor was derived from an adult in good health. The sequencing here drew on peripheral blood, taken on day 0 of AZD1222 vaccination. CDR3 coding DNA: TGTGCCAGCAGCGTTACATGGGGCAGCTCCTACGAGCAGTACTTC. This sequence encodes CASSVTWGSSYEQYF.